This paragraph covers one TCR beta chain sequence. Adults between about 18 and 95 years of age took part from 20 to 25 US areas. Which cohort a participant joined came from the clinical history participants gave. Cohort 3 recovery required two negative PCRs, clearance, or symptom resolution. Germline V gives CDR1 LNHDA, CDR2 SQIVND (reference sequence). The CDR3 covers 14 residues. The germline V and J ends were trimmed by 6 bases and 0 bases, with 9 bases remaining between them. Only in-frame clones appear in the TCRdb table, and some are missing; sequencing was by immunoSEQ multiplex PCR. The sample lists about 320,000 clones; 89% were seen once. These data originate in a study of blood T cell repertoires in COVID-19. Turning to the study itself: Italy, Spain and the United States were the sources of the convalescent and acute COVID-19 samples.

This sequence joins TRBV19 and TRBJ2-1, with D possibly being TRBD1 (5 bases). The TCR sequence derives from a man aged 60-69 years who had recovered from COVID-19. The source material was PBMCs or T cells enriched from blood (not recorded which). The CDR3 sequence: CASSGGASYNEQFF. The CDR3 DNA is TGTGCCAGTAGCGGTGGGGCCTCCTACAATGAGCAGTTCTTC.